This record covers a single T cell receptor (beta chain). This specimen belongs to a study of cytomegalovirus exposure and HLA in healthy donors. Vbeta (60) and Jbeta (13) primers were used in the PCR. Libraries were prepared by immunoSEQ multiplex PCR; TCRdb keeps only in-frame clonotypes and omits some of them. Here the sample spans over 100,000 clones, roughly 75% being singletons. The sequencing sample was made of PBMCs. The clonotype originates from a man aged 30 to 39 in good health and CMV-seronegative.

CDR3 loop: CASSTNQGYGTEAFF. CDR3 in DNA: TGTGCCAGCAGTACAAACCAGGGGTATGGCACTGAAGCTTTCTTT. The J gene is TRBJ1-1, the V gene TRBV2; tentatively, D is TRBD1 (6 bases). V shed 5 bases and J shed 4 bases, with 17 bases lying between them. This CDR3 has 15 amino acids. The germline CDR1 and CDR2 sequences are SNHLY and FYNNEI.